A selection of T cell receptor beta chains follows, all from one sample in a study of shared clonotypes between healthy human individuals. Measured with immunoSEQ multiplex PCR; TCRdb has only the in-frame clones, and not every one. The table records some 530,000 clones, over 70% of them present only once. The specimen was PBMCs. These receptors were taken from a woman aged 40 to 50 in good health. Some clones in this sample may be carry-over from other donors' samples. Each CDR3 is given with its conserved first and last residue. Each record gives: D gene, V gene, J gene, clone size, CDR3 DNA, CDR3 protein. A D gene is named only where the DNA matches it firmly. Clone size appears in some rows only: once, few, many, or a class for an expanded clone.

d_call: .
v_call: TRBV28
j_call: TRBJ1-4
clone_size: .
cdr3_nt: TGTGCCAGCAGTTCTAGGGATAGGGGGGAAAAACTGTTTTTT
cdr3_aa: CASSSRDRGEKLFF

d_call: TRBD1
v_call: TRBV2
j_call: TRBJ1-1
clone_size: .
cdr3_nt: TGTGCCAGCGGAACCCCGGGACAGGGAAACACTGAAGCTTTCTTT
cdr3_aa: CASGTPGQGNTEAFF

d_call: .
v_call: TRBV28
j_call: TRBJ2-7
clone_size: .
cdr3_nt: TGTGCCAGCCTGGGTGGGCCAGGCTACGAGCAGTACTTC
cdr3_aa: CASLGGPGYEQYF

d_call: .
v_call: TRBV9
j_call: TRBJ2-1
clone_size: .
cdr3_nt: TGTGCCAGCAGCGTAGCTTTAGCGGAGAATGAGCAGTTCTTC
cdr3_aa: CASSVALAENEQFF

d_call: .
v_call: TRBV30
j_call: TRBJ1-2
clone_size: .
cdr3_nt: TGTGCCTGGAGTGTAGCAGGACCCACTAACTATGGCTACACCTTC
cdr3_aa: CAWSVAGPTNYGYTF

d_call: TRBD1
v_call: TRBV7-2
j_call: TRBJ1-1
clone_size: few
cdr3_nt: TGTGCCAGCAGCTTAGCGACAGGGACCAACACTGAAGCTTTCTTT
cdr3_aa: CASSLATGTNTEAFF

d_call: TRBD1
v_call: TRBV7-3
j_call: TRBJ1-5
clone_size: many
cdr3_nt: TGTGCCAGCAGCTGCTACGCAGGGGGGGACACATATAGCAATCAGCCCCAGCATTTT
cdr3_aa: CASSCYAGGDTYSNQPQHF

d_call: .
v_call: TRBV28
j_call: TRBJ2-1
clone_size: .
cdr3_nt: TGTGCCAGCAGCCCTAAAGTCGGAAAGCAGTTCTTC
cdr3_aa: CASSPKVGKQFF

d_call: .
v_call: TRBV6-6
j_call: TRBJ1-1
clone_size: many
cdr3_nt: TGTGCCATTCGACAGCCCCAGAACACTGAAGCTTTCTTT
cdr3_aa: CAIRQPQNTEAFF

d_call: .
v_call: TRBV30
j_call: TRBJ1-1
clone_size: .
cdr3_nt: TGTGCCTTGGACAGACCGAACACTGAAGCTTTCTTT
cdr3_aa: CALDRPNTEAFF

d_call: .
v_call: TRBV19
j_call: TRBJ2-1
clone_size: .
cdr3_nt: TGTGCCAGTAGTTTCCTAGCGTATGGTGAGCAGTTCTTC
cdr3_aa: CASSFLAYGEQFF

d_call: .
v_call: TRBV21-1
j_call: TRBJ1-1
clone_size: many
cdr3_nt: TGTGCCAGCAGGCCGGGACAGGGCAACACTGAAGCTTTCTTT
cdr3_aa: CASRPGQGNTEAFF

d_call: .
v_call: TRBV5-4
j_call: TRBJ2-2
clone_size: .
cdr3_nt: TGTGCCAGCAGCCGGGACACCGGGGAGCTGTTTTTT
cdr3_aa: CASSRDTGELFF

d_call: .
v_call: TRBV5-1
j_call: TRBJ1-4
clone_size: many
cdr3_nt: TGCGCCAGCAGCTTGAGGACAGCAGCAACTAATGAAAAACTGTTTTTT
cdr3_aa: CASSLRTAATNEKLFF

d_call: .
v_call: TRBV29-1
j_call: TRBJ2-7
clone_size: .
cdr3_nt: TGCAGCGTTTACCAGTCTCAGGGGTCCGAGCAGTACTTC
cdr3_aa: CSVYQSQGSEQYF

d_call: TRBD2
v_call: TRBV9
j_call: TRBJ2-7
clone_size: .
cdr3_nt: TGTGCCAGCAGCCTCGAAGACCTAGCGGGAGTGGGCGTTGGAGAGCAGTACTTC
cdr3_aa: CASSLEDLAGVGVGEQYF

d_call: .
v_call: TRBV19
j_call: TRBJ2-3
clone_size: .
cdr3_nt: TGTGCCAGTAATCTGGACGGGGCTAGCACAGATACGCAGTATTTT
cdr3_aa: CASNLDGASTDTQYF

d_call: .
v_call: TRBV12-5
j_call: TRBJ2-5
clone_size: .
cdr3_nt: TGTGCTAGTGCCGCCGACATCCAAGAGACCCAGTACTTC
cdr3_aa: CASAADIQETQYF

d_call: .
v_call: TRBV28
j_call: TRBJ2-2
clone_size: .
cdr3_nt: TGTGCCAGCACGGAATACGGACAGCCGAACACCGGGGAGCTGTTTTTT
cdr3_aa: CASTEYGQPNTGELFF

d_call: .
v_call: TRBV11-2
j_call: TRBJ1-2
clone_size: few
cdr3_nt: TGTGCCAGCAGCCCAGGAGGTCAGGGGTATGGCTACACCTTC
cdr3_aa: CASSPGGQGYGYTF

d_call: .
v_call: TRBV2
j_call: TRBJ2-3
clone_size: .
cdr3_nt: TGTGCCAGCAGGAGGGGGGGTGGCGAGTGGACAGATACGCAGTATTTT
cdr3_aa: CASRRGGGEWTDTQYF

d_call: .
v_call: TRBV20-1
j_call: TRBJ2-1
clone_size: .
cdr3_nt: TGCAGTGCTAGAGTTTTAAATGAGCAGTTCTTC
cdr3_aa: CSARVLNEQFF

d_call: .
v_call: TRBV5-4
j_call: TRBJ2-5
clone_size: few
cdr3_nt: TGTGCCAGCAGCTCTTTGACAGCTAACCAAGAGACCCAGTACTTC
cdr3_aa: CASSSLTANQETQYF

d_call: .
v_call: TRBV2
j_call: TRBJ2-5
clone_size: .
cdr3_nt: TGTGCCAGCAGTTTCACAGAGACCCAGTACTTC
cdr3_aa: CASSFTETQYF

d_call: TRBD1
v_call: TRBV11-1
j_call: TRBJ1-4
clone_size: .
cdr3_nt: TGTGCCAGCAGCCCTCGGGGACAGCCTCCTTCGGGAAAACTGTTTTTT
cdr3_aa: CASSPRGQPPSGKLFF

d_call: TRBD2
v_call: TRBV9
j_call: TRBJ2-1
clone_size: .
cdr3_nt: TGTGCCAGCAGCGCCACTAGCGGAACCTACAATGAGCAGTTCTTC
cdr3_aa: CASSATSGTYNEQFF

d_call: TRBD2
v_call: TRBV11-3
j_call: TRBJ2-1
clone_size: .
cdr3_nt: TGTGCCAGCAGCTTAGGCGGGACTAGCGTCTACAATGAGCAGTTCTTC
cdr3_aa: CASSLGGTSVYNEQFF

d_call: TRBD1
v_call: TRBV5-1
j_call: TRBJ2-5
clone_size: .
cdr3_nt: TGCGCCAGCAGCTTGTCTTGGACAGGGGGCCAAGAGACCCAGTACTTC
cdr3_aa: CASSLSWTGGQETQYF

d_call: .
v_call: TRBV18
j_call: TRBJ1-1
clone_size: .
cdr3_nt: TGTGCCAGCTCACCGGGGCCCCAACTTGAAGCTTTCTTT
cdr3_aa: CASSPGPQLEAFF

d_call: TRBD2
v_call: TRBV29-1
j_call: TRBJ2-1
clone_size: .
cdr3_nt: TGCAGCGTTGTCTTGGCTAGCGGATGGTACAATGAGCAGTTCTTC
cdr3_aa: CSVVLASGWYNEQFF

d_call: TRBD2
v_call: TRBV5-6
j_call: TRBJ2-1
clone_size: .
cdr3_nt: TGTGCCAGCAGCTTAGAGGCGGGAGGGCCGTCAAATGAGCAGTTCTTC
cdr3_aa: CASSLEAGGPSNEQFF

d_call: .
v_call: TRBV2
j_call: TRBJ1-2
clone_size: few
cdr3_nt: TGTGCCAGCAGTCCCTACGGAGGGGAGAACTATGGCTACACCTTC
cdr3_aa: CASSPYGGENYGYTF

d_call: .
v_call: TRBV19
j_call: TRBJ1-5
clone_size: .
cdr3_nt: TGTGCCAGTAGTATAGGACAATCAATGCGCAATCAGCCCCAGCATTTT
cdr3_aa: CASSIGQSMRNQPQHF

d_call: TRBD1
v_call: TRBV28
j_call: TRBJ1-5
clone_size: .
cdr3_nt: TGTGCCAGCAGCCCGAACAGGGGCGGGGATCAGCCCCAGCATTTT
cdr3_aa: CASSPNRGGDQPQHF

d_call: .
v_call: TRBV11-2
j_call: TRBJ2-1
clone_size: .
cdr3_nt: TGTGCCAGCAGCGGGGGACTGTATAATGAGCAGTTCTTC
cdr3_aa: CASSGGLYNEQFF

d_call: TRBD2
v_call: TRBV11-2
j_call: TRBJ2-5
clone_size: .
cdr3_nt: TGTGCCAGCAGCTTGGGAGCGGGACCTGGGGAGACCCAGTACTTC
cdr3_aa: CASSLGAGPGETQYF

d_call: .
v_call: TRBV5-1
j_call: TRBJ1-1
clone_size: .
cdr3_nt: TGCGCCAGCAGCTTGGGGACTATGGGCACTGAAGCTTTCTTT
cdr3_aa: CASSLGTMGTEAFF

d_call: .
v_call: TRBV9
j_call: TRBJ2-1
clone_size: once
cdr3_nt: TGTGCCAGCAGCGTAGCTCCCTACAATGAGCAGTTCTTC
cdr3_aa: CASSVAPYNEQFF

d_call: TRBD1
v_call: TRBV27
j_call: TRBJ2-2
clone_size: .
cdr3_nt: TGTGCCAGCAGTTTATCGTTAGGGGGCCTCGGGGAGCTGTTTTTT
cdr3_aa: CASSLSLGGLGELFF

d_call: .
v_call: TRBV5-1
j_call: TRBJ2-1
clone_size: .
cdr3_nt: TGCGCCAGCAGCCAAGGACATGCGGATGAGCAGTTCTTC
cdr3_aa: CASSQGHADEQFF

d_call: .
v_call: TRBV7-9
j_call: TRBJ1-1
clone_size: .
cdr3_nt: TGTGCCAGCAGCTTAGTTGCCACTGAAGCTTTCTTT
cdr3_aa: CASSLVATEAFF

d_call: .
v_call: TRBV27
j_call: TRBJ2-7
clone_size: .
cdr3_nt: TGTGCCAGCAGTTTATCAGGGGTCCGGCCCTACGAGCAGTACTTC
cdr3_aa: CASSLSGVRPYEQYF

d_call: .
v_call: TRBV11-2
j_call: TRBJ2-1
clone_size: .
cdr3_nt: TGTGCCAGCAGCTTGACTCCCGCTGAGCAGTTCTTC
cdr3_aa: CASSLTPAEQFF

d_call: .
v_call: TRBV5-4
j_call: TRBJ1-1
clone_size: .
cdr3_nt: TGTGCCAGCAGGAGCGGGGGGGTCCCTGAAGCTTTCTTT
cdr3_aa: CASRSGGVPEAFF

d_call: TRBD1
v_call: TRBV7-9
j_call: TRBJ2-5
clone_size: .
cdr3_nt: TGTGCCAGCAGCTGGACAGGCGGCCAAGAGACCCAGTACTTC
cdr3_aa: CASSWTGGQETQYF

d_call: .
v_call: TRBV19
j_call: TRBJ1-5
clone_size: .
cdr3_nt: TGTGCCAGTAGTAGCAGGGAATCTTATAGCAATCAGCCCCAGCATTTT
cdr3_aa: CASSSRESYSNQPQHF

d_call: TRBD1
v_call: TRBV9
j_call: TRBJ2-1
clone_size: .
cdr3_nt: TGTGCCAGCAGCGCATACAGGGGCAATGAGCAGTTCTTC
cdr3_aa: CASSAYRGNEQFF

d_call: TRBD2
v_call: TRBV6-5
j_call: TRBJ2-1
clone_size: .
cdr3_nt: TGTGCCAGCAGTACCCCCGGGGGGGCCCCTAGGGAGCAGTTCTTC
cdr3_aa: CASSTPGGAPREQFF

d_call: TRBD1
v_call: TRBV9
j_call: TRBJ1-1
clone_size: few
cdr3_nt: TGTGCCAGCAGCTCCGCGAGGGGGCAAACTGAAGCTTTCTTT
cdr3_aa: CASSSARGQTEAFF

d_call: .
v_call: TRBV7-2
j_call: TRBJ2-5
clone_size: .
cdr3_nt: TGTGCCAGCAGTCAGAAGTCAGGGTCAGGAGAGACCCAGTACTTC
cdr3_aa: CASSQKSGSGETQYF

d_call: .
v_call: TRBV2
j_call: TRBJ2-5
clone_size: .
cdr3_nt: TGTGCCAGCAGTTACCAAGAGACCCAGTACTTC
cdr3_aa: CASSYQETQYF